This T cell receptor (beta chain) was observed in a study of T cells in localized non-small cell lung cancer. Study results and caveats: Sequencing covered just one tumor region, so heterogeneity cannot be ruled out. Within adjacent lung there appeared a median approximately 58 of the top 100 tumor clones. The highest T cell clonality was in uninvolved adjacent lung, above tumor.

The method was immunoSEQ multiplex PCR; TCRdb's version includes in-frame clones alone and lacks a portion of them. The sample records 20,000 to 30,000 clones, 92% being singletons. A remark on this clone: Its antigen remains unidentified.

From germline, CDR1 is SGHAT and CDR2 FQNNGV. V was shortened by 5 bases and J by 8 bases, with 13 bases between the two germline ends. The CDR3 totals 13 residues. The V gene is TRBV11-2, the J gene TRBJ1-3, with a tentative D call TRBD1 (5 bases). This clonotype originated in a man aged 35 to 69 with stage III squamous cell lung carcinoma. This specimen was peripheral blood, taken before any cancer treatment. This CDR3 reads CASSPDGGDTIYF. DNA of the CDR3: TGTGCCAGCAGCCCCGACGGGGGTGACACCATATATTTT.